Given below is one T cell receptor beta chain in context. Its specificity is unknown. The record originates from a study of shared clonotypes between healthy human individuals. General study results and limits: Around 4.7% was the fraction of naive CD4 clonotypes found shared across a few donors.

The CDR3 runs to 12 residues. Per the germline V gene, CDR1 is SEHNR and CDR2 is FQNEAQ (reference sequence). TCRdb keeps only in-frame clones here, not all; method: immunoSEQ multiplex PCR. The sample has around 1,900,000 clones, around 93% seen once; the top ten hold around 1.7%. Naive CD8 cells lacked CD45RO and underwent positive selection for CCR7, leaving out terminally differentiated effector memory CD45RA+ cells. The receptor was derived from a man aged 18 to 30 in good health. Some clones in this sample may be carry-over from other donors' samples. Source material: naive CD8+ T cells from PBMCs. V and J are TRBV7-9 and TRBJ2-5, with no clear D. The closer fit of TRBJ2-7 to the DNA end suggests the J call may be wrong. The CDR3 reads CASSLVPYEQYF. CDR3 bases: TGTGCCAGCAGCTTAGTTCCCTACGAGCAGTACTTC.